The 3 T cell receptor beta chains below come from one sample, sequenced in a study of cytomegalovirus exposure and HLA in healthy donors. Both 60 Vbeta primers and 13 Jbeta primers went into the PCR. The data were produced by immunoSEQ multiplex PCR, yet TCRdb's version contains in-frame clones alone and is incomplete. This sample has 170,000 or so clones; roughly 80% occur once, and the top ten carry 2.5% to 3.5%. Specimen: PBMCs. All receptors come from a middle-aged woman in good health and CMV-seronegative.

The rearrangement joins TRBV5-4 to TRBJ2-7; possibly TRBD2 for D (5 bases). There are 15 residues in the CDR3. The V gene's germline CDR1 is SGHNT and CDR2 YYREEE (reference sequence). The V and J ends lost 0 bases and 0 bases respectively, with 10 bases between them. The CDR3: CASSLGGIGSYEQYF. The CDR3 nucleotides are TGTGCCAGCAGCTTGGGAGGGATAGGCTCCTACGAGCAGTACTTC.

The chain recombines TRBV7-6 with TRBJ2-7; D is perhaps TRBD2 (6 bases). The CDR3 is made up of 15 amino acids. The germline V gene has CDR1 SGHVS and CDR2 FNYEAQ. V lost 5 bases to trimming and J lost 4 bases, with 18 bases between them. This chain's CDR3 is CASSENRGLNYEQYF. CDR3 nucleotides: TGTGCCAGCAGCGAGAACCGGGGACTGAATTACGAGCAGTACTTC.

CDR3 region: CASSQETRYTQYF. In nucleotides, the CDR3 is TGCGCCAGCAGCCAGGAGACTCGCTATACGCAGTATTTT. V usage is TRBV4-1 and J usage is TRBJ2-3; no reliable D call. Germline V lookup: CDR1 MGHRA, CDR2 YSYEKL. The CDR3 runs 13 residues. Trimming pared 3 bases from V and 7 bases from J, leaving 11 bases between.